This T cell receptor beta chain originates from a study of response to subunit inactivated influenza vaccine. V was trimmed by 2 bases and J by 1 base, leaving 14 bases between them. CDR3 length: 16 amino acids. CDR1 is SNHLY, CDR2 FYNNEI, per germline. This clonotype was recorded at least ten times. From the RT-PCR reads, TCRdb called clonotypes with MiXCR, one entry per CDR3 protein. This table has 650,000 to 800,000 distinct CDR3 sequences, about a fifth appearing once. The receptor comes from a man between 50 and 59 years old who received an inactivated influenza vaccine. This chain links TRBV2 with TRBJ2-5; a weak D match, TRBD2 (7 bases). This material consisted of PBMCs from blood, taken roughly 5 days after vaccination. CDR3 DNA: TGTGCCAGCAGTGAATGGGCGGGGGCTTTCCAAGAGACCCAGTACTTC. Translating it yields CASSEWAGAFQETQYF.